The 23 T cell receptor beta chains below were found in one sample sequenced in a study of shared clonotypes between healthy human individuals. The data were produced by immunoSEQ multiplex PCR, yet TCRdb's version contains in-frame clones alone and is incomplete. The sample contains approximately 1,500,000 clones, around 98% of which appear only once. Sequenced input: naive CD4+ T cells sorted from blood. Regarding subset: CD45RA+ positively selected. The receptors derive from a man between 25 and 39 years old in good health.

This chain uses TRBV30 with TRBJ2-2; D is undetermined. The CDR3 spans 15 residues. Looked up from germline, CDR1 is GTSNPN and CDR2 is SVGIG (reference sequence). The V end lost 0 bases, the J end lost 1 base, and 9 bases lay between the germline ends. CDR3 in DNA: TGTGCCTGGAGTGTAGTGCAGGTGAACACCGGGGAGCTGTTTTTT. Its translation is CAWSVVQVNTGELFF.

The V and J genes are TRBV6-1 and TRBJ2-7; D unresolved. V lost 5 bases and J lost 6, with 8 bases in between. From germline, CDR1 is MNHNS and CDR2 SASEGT. This CDR3 contains 11 residues. CDR3 amino acids: CASSSRAEQYF. For the CDR3, the DNA is TGTGCCAGCAGTTCAAGGGCCGAGCAGTACTTC.

V usage is TRBV12-1 and J usage is TRBJ2-7; no check of the table's D call, TRBD1, against the DNA was made. TRBV12-1 constitutes a pseudogene. The CDR3 extends over 14 amino acids. The CDR3 sequence: CASSPWDRRYEQYF. For the CDR3, the DNA is TGTGCCAGCAGCCCCTGGGACAGGAGATACGAGCAGTACTTC.

V is TRBV9 and J is TRBJ2-3; 7 positions match TRBD2. The length of the CDR3 is 18 residues. Trimming took 0 bases from V and 2 from J; bases not matched to a gene: 12. Germline V gene data show CDR1 as SGDLS and CDR2 as YYNGEE. CDR3 residues: CASSVAPWGAGVTDTQYF. The CDR3 bases are TGTGCCAGCAGCGTAGCTCCATGGGGCGCGGGGGTCACAGATACGCAGTATTTT.

The rearrangement joins TRBV11-2 to TRBJ1-1; TRBD1 might be the D (5 bases). The V gene lost 7 bases and the J gene lost 7 bases, with 16 bases spanning the gap. This CDR3 is 13 amino acids long. CDR1 SGHAT and CDR2 FQNNGV come from the germline V gene. The CDR3 protein is CASTFTGDLEAFF. CDR3 coding DNA: TGTGCCAGCACTTTTACGGGGGACCTTGAAGCTTTCTTT.

The chain recombines TRBV2 with TRBJ2-3; D gene unclear. Germline-derived CDR1 and CDR2 are SNHLY and FYNNEI. This CDR3 is built from 14 residues. V shed 2 bases and J shed 3 bases, with 9 bases lying between them. The CDR3 bases are TGTGCCAGCAGTGAACTCCTGGCAACAGATACGCAGTATTTT. Amino acid sequence: CASSELLATDTQYF.

J is TRBJ1-1 and V is TRBV5-3; D is unresolved. TRBV5-3 is filed as an ORF, its function uncertain. The CDR3 sequence is 13 residues long. The V end lost 4 bases, the J end lost 1 base, and 8 bases lay between the germline ends. The CDR3 region is CARSRDKNTEAFF. Written as DNA, the CDR3 is TGTGCCAGAAGCAGAGACAAGAACACTGAAGCTTTCTTT.

The chain uses TRBV10-2 and TRBJ2-2; TRBD1 might be the D (5 bases). This CDR3 has 14 residues. Deletions cut 6 bases from V and 4 bases from J, with 12 bases between. Germline CDR1 reads WSHSY; CDR2 reads SAAADI. This CDR3 is CASRGRGGTGELFF. CDR3 coding DNA: TGCGCCAGCAGGGGAAGGGGCGGCACCGGGGAGCTGTTTTTT.

In DNA form, the CDR3 reads TGCGCCAGCAGCCAAGATCCTAACTCGAATGAGCAGTTCTTC. It encodes CASSQDPNSNEQFF. V is TRBV4-1 and J is TRBJ2-1, with D unclear. CDR3 length equals 14 residues. Germline CDR1 is MGHRA and CDR2 is YSYEKL. The V gene lost 0 bases and the J gene lost 7 bases, with 10 bases spanning the gap.

J is TRBJ2-7 and V is TRBV7-2; TRBD1 might be the D (6 bases). Per germline, CDR1 SGHTA and CDR2 FQGNSA. Trimming removed 5 bases at V and 4 bases at J, with 24 bases between. The CDR3 is 17 residues long. The CDR3 region is CASSGRGSSRSSYEQYF. CDR3 coding DNA: TGTGCCAGCAGCGGCAGGGGTAGCTCCCGGTCGAGTTACGAGCAGTACTTC.

The chain combines TRBV7-2 with TRBJ1-2; TRBD1 matches at 8 bases. The V gene's germline CDR1 is SGHTA and CDR2 FQGNSA. The CDR3 length is 13 residues. Losses at the gene ends were 5 bases for V and 5 bases for J; bases not matched to a gene: 4. CDR3 in amino acids: CASSPDRAYGYTF. The DNA of the CDR3 is TGTGCCAGCAGCCCGGACAGGGCTTATGGCTACACCTTC.

The chain uses TRBV11-2 and TRBJ2-5; D gene uncertain. Trimming removed 3 bases from V and 2 bases from J, with 10 bases in between. The CDR3 has 14 residues. The V gene's germline CDR1 is SGHAT and CDR2 FQNNGV. The CDR3 loop is CASSFRPQQETQYF. The CDR3 DNA reads as TGTGCCAGCAGCTTTCGCCCGCAGCAAGAGACCCAGTACTTC.

This clone was picked up one time. CDR3 residues: CAWSIGQSYEQYF. Here the CDR3 DNA reads TGTGCCTGGAGTATTGGCCAGTCCTACGAGCAGTACTTC. The V and J genes are TRBV30 and TRBJ2-7; D ambiguous. Germline V gene sequence: CDR1 GTSNPN, CDR2 SVGIG (reference sequence). Between the trimmed V and J ends, which lost 2 bases and 1 base, there was a span of 9 bases. This CDR3 is built from 13 residues.

To note about this clone: Other nucleotide sequences in the sample specify the same CDR3. The chain is built from TRBV27 and TRBJ2-7; possible D gene TRBD2, 6 bases. The V end lost 2 bases, the J end lost 3 bases, and 11 bases lay between the germline ends. The germline gives CDR1 MNHEY, CDR2 SMNVEV (reference sequence). CDR3 length equals 14 residues. Written as DNA, the CDR3 is TGTGCCAGCAGTTTAGCGGGGAGATTCTACGAGCAGTACTTC. Its translation is CASSLAGRFYEQYF.

The J gene is TRBJ2-6, the V gene TRBV6-5, with a possible D match to TRBD1 (6 bases). The CDR3 covers 16 residues. Trimming cost V 2 bases and J 4 bases, with 12 bases left between them. Germline CDR1 reads MNHEY; CDR2 reads SVGAGI. DNA for the CDR3: TGTGCCAGCAGTTACACAGGGTCGCCCGGGGCCAACGTCCTGACTTTC. This encodes CASSYTGSPGANVLTF.

The chain recombines TRBV21-1 with TRBJ2-7; the table assigns TRBD2, which was not confirmed against the DNA. TRBV21-1 constitutes a pseudogene. CDR3 length: 18 amino acids. The CDR3 protein is CASSSPTPGLPEGYEQYF. CDR3 bases: TGTGCCAGCAGCTCACCAACCCCGGGACTTCCGGAGGGGTACGAGCAGTACTTC.

The CDR3 protein is CATSRTGGGQPQHF. CDR3 in DNA: TGTGCCACCAGCAGGACAGGGGGAGGACAGCCCCAGCATTTT. This chain uses TRBV15 with TRBJ1-5, with 9 bases fitting TRBD1. This CDR3 contains 14 residues. From germline, CDR1 is LNHNV and CDR2 YYDKDF (reference sequence). V shed 3 bases and J 7 bases; nucleotides not matched to a gene: 4.

This rearrangement joins TRBV28 to TRBJ2-1, with 7 bases that match TRBD2. CDR3 length: 14 amino acids. Germline lookup yields CDR1 MDHEN and CDR2 SYDVKM. The junction had 10 bases not matched to a gene; V was cut back by 7 bases and J by 7 bases. The CDR3 DNA reads as TGTGCCAGCATTCGATTTGGTAGCGGGAATGAGCAGTTCTTC. Translated: CASIRFGSGNEQFF. The whole variable domain, filled in from reference TRBV28 and TRBJ2-1, reads DVKVTQSSRYLVKRTGEKVFLECVQDMDHENMFWYRQDPGLGLRLIYFSYDVKMKEKGDIPEGYSVSREKKERFSLILESASTNQTSMYLCASIRFGSGNEQFFGPGTRLTVL.

The J gene is TRBJ2-6, the V gene TRBV5-4; D is unclear. V lost 0 bases and J 2 bases, leaving 3 bases between the germline ends. From germline, CDR1 is SGHNT and CDR2 YYREEE (reference sequence). This CDR3 comprises 14 residues. CDR3 protein: CASSLGTGANVLTF. The CDR3 nucleotides are TGTGCCAGCAGCTTGGGAACTGGGGCCAACGTCCTGACTTTC.

This rearrangement joins TRBV7-2 to TRBJ2-7; D is ambiguous. Per germline, CDR1 SGHTA and CDR2 FQGNSA. The V end was cut by 3 bases, the J end by 4 bases, with 10 bases between. CDR3 length equals 13 residues. This CDR3 reads CASSFGKEYEQYF. The CDR3 DNA sequence: TGTGCCAGCAGCTTTGGCAAGGAATACGAGCAGTACTTC.

The chain couples TRBV7-6 to TRBJ1-1, with 8 bases identical to TRBD1. The CDR3 has 14 amino acids. Germline V gene lookup returns CDR1 SGHVS and CDR2 FNYEAQ. The trim removed 5 bases at V and 7 bases at J, leaving 9 bases unmatched. The CDR3 protein is CASSLLQGANEAFF. The CDR3, as DNA: TGTGCCAGCAGCCTCCTCCAGGGGGCGAATGAAGCTTTCTTT.

V usage is TRBV19 and J usage is TRBJ1-5; TRBD1 aligns across 8 bases. Trimming removed 5 bases from V and 3 bases from J; junction bases left unmatched: 15. CDR1 is LNHDA and CDR2 is SQIVND in the germline V gene (reference sequence). This CDR3 has 18 amino acids. In nucleotides, the CDR3 is TGTGCCAGTAGTCCCCTCCCCCCCGGGACAGGACTCAATCAGCCCCAGCATTTT. Its protein is CASSPLPPGTGLNQPQHF.

CDR3 nucleotide sequence: TGTGCCAGCAGCTATACAAGGAACACTGAAGCTTTCTTT. Translating it yields CASSYTRNTEAFF. The rearrangement joins TRBV7-2 to TRBJ1-1; D ambiguous. This CDR3 is 13 amino acids long. The germline CDR1 and CDR2 sequences are SGHTA and FQGNSA. Trimming removed 4 bases at V and 1 base at J, with 7 bases between.